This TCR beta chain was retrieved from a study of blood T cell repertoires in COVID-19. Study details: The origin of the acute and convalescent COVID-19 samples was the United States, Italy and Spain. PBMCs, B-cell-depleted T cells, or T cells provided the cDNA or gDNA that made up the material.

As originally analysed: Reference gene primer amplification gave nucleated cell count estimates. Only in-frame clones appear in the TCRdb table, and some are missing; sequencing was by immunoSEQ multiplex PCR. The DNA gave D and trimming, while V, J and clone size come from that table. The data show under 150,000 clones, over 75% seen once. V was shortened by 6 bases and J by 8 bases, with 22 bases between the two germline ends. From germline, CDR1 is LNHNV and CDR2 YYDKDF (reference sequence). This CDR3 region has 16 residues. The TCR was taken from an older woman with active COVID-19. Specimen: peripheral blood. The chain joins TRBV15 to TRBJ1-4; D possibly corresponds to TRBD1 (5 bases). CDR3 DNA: TGTGCCACCAGTTATTCCGCAGGGCCCCGTCGGGAAAAACTGTTTTTT. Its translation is CATSYSAGPRREKLFF.